This record concerns one T cell receptor beta chain sequence. Its antigen remains unknown. Other DNA sequences in the sample encode the same CDR3. The CDR3 spans 11 residues. V dropped 4 bases and J dropped 4 bases, with 5 bases sitting between them. CDR1 and CDR2 (germline): SGDLS, YYNGEE. When ten to eleven days of culture had elapsed, CD4+ T cells were isolated. Two-dose BNT162b2 or mRNA-1273 vaccination was given to participants. Cultures had half their medium replaced with IL-2 medium on days 3 and 7. Measured with immunoSEQ multiplex PCR; TCRdb has only the in-frame clones, and not every one. The sample contains about 57,000 clones, 78% of which appear only once. The data stem from a study of vaccination effects on CD4 cells after COVID-19. Study background: With approximately 11 ug/ml peptides and 7.5 to 10 IU/ml IL-2, fewer than 2.5 million PBMC per well were cultured. Findings and limits, study-wide: Marked clonal contraction of both clone types appeared late after vaccination.

The rearrangement joins TRBV9 to TRBJ2-5, with D maybe TRBD1 (5 bases). The clonotype comes from a human donor who received a COVID-19 vaccine. Specimen: CD4+ T cells from PBMCs cultured without peptide, collected after COVID-19 vaccination. CDR3 bases: TGTGCCAGCAGCAGGGGAGAGACCCAGTACTTC. Its protein is CASSRGETQYF. Supplemented by reference TRBV9 and TRBJ2-5, the full variable domain reads DSGVTQTPKHLITATGQRVTLRCSPRSGDLSVYWYQQSLDQGLQFLIQYYNGEERAKGNILERFSAQQFPDLHSELNLSSLELGDSALYFCASSRGETQYFGPGTRLLVL.